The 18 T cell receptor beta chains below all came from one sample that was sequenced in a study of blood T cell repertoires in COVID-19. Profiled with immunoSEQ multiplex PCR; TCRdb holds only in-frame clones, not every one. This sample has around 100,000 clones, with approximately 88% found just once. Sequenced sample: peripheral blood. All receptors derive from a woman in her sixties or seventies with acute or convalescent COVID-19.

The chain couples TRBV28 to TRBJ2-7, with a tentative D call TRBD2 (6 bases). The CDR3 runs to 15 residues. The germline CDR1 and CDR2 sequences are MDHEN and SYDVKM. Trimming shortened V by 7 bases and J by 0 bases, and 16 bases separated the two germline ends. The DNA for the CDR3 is TGTGCCAGCACGACCGGGAGCCTGAGCTCCTACGAGCAGTACTTC. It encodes CASTTGSLSSYEQYF.

Written as DNA, the CDR3 is TGCGCCAGCAGCTTGGCCGACGGGCTAGCGGGGTCAGGGGAGCTGTTTTTT. Translated: CASSLADGLAGSGELFF. V and J are TRBV5-1 and TRBJ2-2; 9 bases align to TRBD2. This CDR3 comprises 17 residues. Germline values: CDR1 SGHRS, CDR2 YFSETQ. The junction had 11 bases not matched to a gene; V was cut back by 0 bases and J by 8 bases.

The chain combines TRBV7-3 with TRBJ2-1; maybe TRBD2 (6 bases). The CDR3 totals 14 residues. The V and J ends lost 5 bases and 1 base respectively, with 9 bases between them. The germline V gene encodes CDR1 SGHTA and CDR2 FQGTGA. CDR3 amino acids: CASSPEGSYNEQFF. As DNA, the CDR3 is TGTGCCAGCAGCCCGGAGGGATCCTACAATGAGCAGTTCTTC.

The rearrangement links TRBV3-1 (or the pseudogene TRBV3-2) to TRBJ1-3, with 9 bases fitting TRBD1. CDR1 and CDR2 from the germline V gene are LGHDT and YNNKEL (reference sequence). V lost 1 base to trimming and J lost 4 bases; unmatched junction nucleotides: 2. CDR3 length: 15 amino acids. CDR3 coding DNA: TGTGCCAGCAGCCAAGGGGGGACAGGGGGAAACACCATATATTTT. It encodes CASSQGGTGGNTIYF.

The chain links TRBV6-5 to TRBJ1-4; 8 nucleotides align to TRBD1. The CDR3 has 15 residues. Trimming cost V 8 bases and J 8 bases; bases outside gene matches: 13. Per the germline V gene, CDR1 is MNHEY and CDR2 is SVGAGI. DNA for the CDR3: TGTGCCAGCCGGACACTTCGACAGGGGCGGGAAAAACTGTTTTTT. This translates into CASRTLRQGREKLFF.

The CDR3 protein is CAWSVRGGRGELFF. CDR3 sequence (DNA): TGTGCCTGGAGTGTTCGAGGGGGCCGAGGGGAGCTGTTTTTT. The chain couples TRBV30 to TRBJ2-2, with TRBD1 identical over 7 bases. The CDR3 spans 14 residues. With V trimmed by 0 bases and J by 8 bases, 6 bases remained unmatched. Germline V gene data show CDR1 as GTSNPN and CDR2 as SVGIG (reference sequence).

This CDR3 is CAISESRRREGNNEQFF. CDR3 nucleotides: TGTGCCATCAGTGAGAGCAGGAGGAGGGAGGGAAACAATGAGCAGTTCTTC. The rearrangement joins TRBV10-3 to TRBJ2-1; TRBD2 agrees at 7 bases. Germline V gives CDR1 ENHRY, CDR2 SYGVKD. V trimming: 2 bases; J trimming: 5 bases; junction bases outside the gene matches: 12. This CDR3 contains 17 residues.

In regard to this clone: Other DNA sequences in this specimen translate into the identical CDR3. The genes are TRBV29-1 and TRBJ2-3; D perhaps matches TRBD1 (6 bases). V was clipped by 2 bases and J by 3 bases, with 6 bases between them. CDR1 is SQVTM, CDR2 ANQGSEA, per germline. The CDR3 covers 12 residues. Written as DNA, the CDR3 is TGCAGCGTTGAAACAGGGACAGATACGCAGTATTTT. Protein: CSVETGTDTQYF.

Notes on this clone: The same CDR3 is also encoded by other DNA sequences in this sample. DNA for the CDR3: TGTGCCAGCAGCGTAGGGCAGGGGACCTACGAGCAGTACTTC. Translation gives CASSVGQGTYEQYF. The chain carries TRBV9 and TRBJ2-7, with a tentative D call TRBD1 (6 bases). Germline V CDR1 and CDR2: SGDLS, YYNGEE. CDR3 length equals 14 residues. With 0 bases removed from V and 2 bases from J, the gap between germline ends came to 9 bases.

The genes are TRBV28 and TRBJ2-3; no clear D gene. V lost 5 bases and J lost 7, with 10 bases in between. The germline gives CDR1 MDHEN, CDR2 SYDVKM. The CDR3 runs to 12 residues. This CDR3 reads CASSVSRNTQYF. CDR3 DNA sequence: TGTGCCAGCAGTGTTTCTAGAAATACGCAGTATTTT.

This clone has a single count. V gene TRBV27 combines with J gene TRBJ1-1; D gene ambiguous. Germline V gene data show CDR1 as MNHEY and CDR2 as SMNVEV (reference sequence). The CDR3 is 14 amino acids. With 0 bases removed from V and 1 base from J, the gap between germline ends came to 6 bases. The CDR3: CASSLSFGNTEAFF. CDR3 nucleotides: TGTGCCAGCAGTTTATCGTTCGGGAACACTGAAGCTTTCTTT.

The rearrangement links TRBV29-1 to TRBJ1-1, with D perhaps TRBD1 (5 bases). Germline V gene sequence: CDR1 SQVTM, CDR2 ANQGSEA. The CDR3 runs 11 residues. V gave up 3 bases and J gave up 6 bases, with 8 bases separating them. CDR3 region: CSVERDSEAFF. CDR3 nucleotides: TGCAGCGTTGAGAGGGACTCTGAAGCTTTCTTT.

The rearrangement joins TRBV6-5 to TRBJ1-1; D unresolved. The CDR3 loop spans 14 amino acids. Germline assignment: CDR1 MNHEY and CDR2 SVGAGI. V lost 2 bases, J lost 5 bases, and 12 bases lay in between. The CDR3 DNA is TGTGCCAGCAGTTACAGGCTCCGAGGGACTGAAGCTTTCTTT. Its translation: CASSYRLRGTEAFF.

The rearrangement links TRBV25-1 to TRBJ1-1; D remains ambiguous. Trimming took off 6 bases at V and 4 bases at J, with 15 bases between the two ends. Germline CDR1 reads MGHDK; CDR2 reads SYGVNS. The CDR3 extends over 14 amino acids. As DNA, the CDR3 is TGTGCCAGCAGCCAAAAGGGAGGTAGCACTGAAGCTTTCTTT. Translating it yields CASSQKGGSTEAFF.

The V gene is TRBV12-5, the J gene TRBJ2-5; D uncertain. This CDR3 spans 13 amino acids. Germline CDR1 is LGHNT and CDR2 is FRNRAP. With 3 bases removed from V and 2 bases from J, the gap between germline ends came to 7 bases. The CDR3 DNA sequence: TGTGCTAGTGGTTTCTCCCTTCAAGAGACCCAGTACTTC. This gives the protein CASGFSLQETQYF.

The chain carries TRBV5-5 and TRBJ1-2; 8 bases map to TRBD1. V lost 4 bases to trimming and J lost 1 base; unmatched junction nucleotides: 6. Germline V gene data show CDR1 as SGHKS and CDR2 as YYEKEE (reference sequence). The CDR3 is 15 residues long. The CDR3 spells CASSGATGVNYGYTF. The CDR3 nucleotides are TGTGCCAGCAGCGGGGCGACAGGGGTTAACTATGGCTACACCTTC. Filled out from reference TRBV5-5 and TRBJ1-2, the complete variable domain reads DAGVTQSPTHLIKTRGQQVTLRCSPISGHKSVSWYQQVLGQGPQFIFQYYEKEERGRGNFPDRFSARQFPNYSSELNVNALLLGDSALYLCASSGATGVNYGYTFGSGTRLTVV.

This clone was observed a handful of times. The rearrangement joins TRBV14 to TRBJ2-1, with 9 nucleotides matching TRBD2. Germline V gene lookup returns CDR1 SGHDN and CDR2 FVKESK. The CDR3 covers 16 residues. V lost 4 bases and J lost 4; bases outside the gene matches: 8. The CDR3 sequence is CASSPPGLAFYNEQFF. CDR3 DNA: TGTGCCAGCAGCCCCCCGGGACTAGCCTTTTACAATGAGCAGTTCTTC.

DNA for the CDR3: TGTGCCAGCAGTTTACTAGGCAGGGGTCGGAACACTGAAGCTTTCTTT. Encoded protein: CASSLLGRGRNTEAFF. The chain has TRBV27 and TRBJ1-1, with D tentatively TRBD1 (6 bases). The germline V gene encodes CDR1 MNHEY and CDR2 SMNVEV (reference sequence). Trimming pared 2 bases from V and 1 base from J, leaving 14 bases between. The CDR3 runs to 16 residues.